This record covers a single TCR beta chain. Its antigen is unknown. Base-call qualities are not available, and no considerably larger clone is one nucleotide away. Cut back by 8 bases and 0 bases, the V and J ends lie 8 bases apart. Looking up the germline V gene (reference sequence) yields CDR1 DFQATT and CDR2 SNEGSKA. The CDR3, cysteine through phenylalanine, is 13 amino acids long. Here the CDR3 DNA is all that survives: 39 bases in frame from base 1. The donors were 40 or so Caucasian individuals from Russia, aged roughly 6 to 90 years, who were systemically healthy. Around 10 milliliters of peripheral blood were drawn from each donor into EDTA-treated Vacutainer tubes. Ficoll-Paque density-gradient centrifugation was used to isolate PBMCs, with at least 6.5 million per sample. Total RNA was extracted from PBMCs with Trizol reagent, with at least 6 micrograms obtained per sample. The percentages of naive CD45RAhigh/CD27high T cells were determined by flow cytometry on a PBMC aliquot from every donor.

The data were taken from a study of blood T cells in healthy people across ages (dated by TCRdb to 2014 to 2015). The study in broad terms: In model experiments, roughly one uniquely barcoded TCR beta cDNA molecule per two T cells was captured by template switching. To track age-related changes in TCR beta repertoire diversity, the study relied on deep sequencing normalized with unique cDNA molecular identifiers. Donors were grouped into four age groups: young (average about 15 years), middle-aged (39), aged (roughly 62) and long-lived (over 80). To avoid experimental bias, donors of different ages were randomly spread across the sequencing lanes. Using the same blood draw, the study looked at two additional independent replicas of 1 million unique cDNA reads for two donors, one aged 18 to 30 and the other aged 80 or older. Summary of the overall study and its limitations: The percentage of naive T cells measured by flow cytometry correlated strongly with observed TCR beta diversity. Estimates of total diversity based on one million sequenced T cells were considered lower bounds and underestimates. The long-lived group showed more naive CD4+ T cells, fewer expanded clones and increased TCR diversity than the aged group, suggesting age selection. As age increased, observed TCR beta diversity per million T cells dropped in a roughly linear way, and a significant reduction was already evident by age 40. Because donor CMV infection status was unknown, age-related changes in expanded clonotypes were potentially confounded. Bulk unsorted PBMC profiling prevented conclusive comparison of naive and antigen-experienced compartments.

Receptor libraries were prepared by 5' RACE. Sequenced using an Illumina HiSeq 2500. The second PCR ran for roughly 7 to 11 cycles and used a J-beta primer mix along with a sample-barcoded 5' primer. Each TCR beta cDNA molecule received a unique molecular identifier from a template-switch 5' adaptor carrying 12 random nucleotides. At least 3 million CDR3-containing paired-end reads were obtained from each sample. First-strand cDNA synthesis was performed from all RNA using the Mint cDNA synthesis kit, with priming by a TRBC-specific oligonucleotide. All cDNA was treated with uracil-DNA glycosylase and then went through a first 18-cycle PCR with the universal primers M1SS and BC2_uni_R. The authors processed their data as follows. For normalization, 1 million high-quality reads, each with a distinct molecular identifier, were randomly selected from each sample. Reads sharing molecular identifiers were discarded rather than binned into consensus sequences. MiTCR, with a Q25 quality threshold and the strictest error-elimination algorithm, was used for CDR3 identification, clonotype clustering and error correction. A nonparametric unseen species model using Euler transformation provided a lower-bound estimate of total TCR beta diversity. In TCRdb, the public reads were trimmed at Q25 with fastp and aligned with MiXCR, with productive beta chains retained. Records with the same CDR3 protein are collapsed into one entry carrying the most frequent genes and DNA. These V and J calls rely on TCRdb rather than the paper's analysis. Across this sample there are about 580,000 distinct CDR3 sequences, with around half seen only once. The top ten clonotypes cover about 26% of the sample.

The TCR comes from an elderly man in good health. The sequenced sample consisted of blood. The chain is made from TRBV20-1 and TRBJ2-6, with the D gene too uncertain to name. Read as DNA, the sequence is TGCAGTACAAGAGGCTCTGGGGCCAACGTCCTGACTTTC. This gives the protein CSTRGSGANVLTF.